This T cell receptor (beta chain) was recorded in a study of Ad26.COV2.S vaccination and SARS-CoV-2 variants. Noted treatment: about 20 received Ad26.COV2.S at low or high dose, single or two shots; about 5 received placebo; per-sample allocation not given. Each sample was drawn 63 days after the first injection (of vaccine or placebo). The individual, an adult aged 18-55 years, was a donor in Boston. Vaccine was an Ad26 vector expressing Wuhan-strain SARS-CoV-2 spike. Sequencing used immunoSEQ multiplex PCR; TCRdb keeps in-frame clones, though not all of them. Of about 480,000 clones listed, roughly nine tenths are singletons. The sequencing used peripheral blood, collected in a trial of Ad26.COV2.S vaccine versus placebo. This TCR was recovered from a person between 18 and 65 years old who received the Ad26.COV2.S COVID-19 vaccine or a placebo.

CDR3 sequence reads: CASSRQGEKLFF. The CDR3 DNA reads as TGTGCCAGCTCCCGTCAGGGGGAAAAACTGTTTTTT. This chain links TRBV18 with TRBJ1-4, with D maybe TRBD1 (6 bases). The germline V gene has CDR1 KGHSH and CDR2 LQKENI. The V gene lost 6 bases and the J gene lost 8 bases, with 10 bases spanning the gap. This CDR3 spans 12 amino acids.